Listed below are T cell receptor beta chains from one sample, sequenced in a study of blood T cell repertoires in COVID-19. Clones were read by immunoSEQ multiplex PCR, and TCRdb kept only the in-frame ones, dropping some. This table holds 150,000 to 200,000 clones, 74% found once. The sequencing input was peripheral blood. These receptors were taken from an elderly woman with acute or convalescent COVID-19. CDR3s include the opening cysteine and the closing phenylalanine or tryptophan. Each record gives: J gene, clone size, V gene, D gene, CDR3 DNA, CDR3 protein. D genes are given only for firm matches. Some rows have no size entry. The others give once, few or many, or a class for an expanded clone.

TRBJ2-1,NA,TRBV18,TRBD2,TGTGCCAGCTCACCAGGGCTAGCGGGATCCGGCAATGAGCAGTTCTTC,CASSPGLAGSGNEQFF
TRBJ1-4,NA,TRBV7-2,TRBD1,TGTGCCAGCAGCTTCGACCCAGGACAGGGGAGGGAACTGTTTTTT,CASSFDPGQGRELFF
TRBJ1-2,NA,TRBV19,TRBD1,TGTGCCAATAGTCCCGGACAGGGATCGATTACTGGCTACACCTTC,CANSPGQGSITGYTF
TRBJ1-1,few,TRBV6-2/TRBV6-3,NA,TGTGCCAGCAGTTACTCTCAGGGAGGTGAAGCTTTCTTT,CASSYSQGGEAFF
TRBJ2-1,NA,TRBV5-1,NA,TGCGCCAGCAGCTTGGCCGTTATACCGCGTCTAGAGCAGTTCTTC,CASSLAVIPRLEQFF
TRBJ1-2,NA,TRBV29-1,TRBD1,TGCAGCGTTGTTCGGGACAGCTATGGCTACACCTTC,CSVVRDSYGYTF
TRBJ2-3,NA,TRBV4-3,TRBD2,TGCGCCAGCAGCCAAGACCTAGCGGGAGTAGGAGATACGCAGTATTTT,CASSQDLAGVGDTQYF
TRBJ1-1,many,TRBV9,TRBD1,TGTGCCAGCAGCGGGACAGGTTACATGAACACTGAAGCTTTCTTT,CASSGTGYMNTEAFF
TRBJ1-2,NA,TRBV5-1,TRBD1,TGCGCCAGCAGCGAGGGACAGGGGACTGCTTCAGGCGGCTACACCTTC,CASSEGQGTASGGYTF
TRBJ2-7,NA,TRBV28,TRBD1,TGTGCCAGCAGTTCCGGACAGGGGATATTCGACGAGCAGTACTTC,CASSSGQGIFDEQYF
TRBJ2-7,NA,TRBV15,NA,TGTGCCACCAGAGGCGACTCAAACTCCTACGAGCAGTACTTC,CATRGDSNSYEQYF